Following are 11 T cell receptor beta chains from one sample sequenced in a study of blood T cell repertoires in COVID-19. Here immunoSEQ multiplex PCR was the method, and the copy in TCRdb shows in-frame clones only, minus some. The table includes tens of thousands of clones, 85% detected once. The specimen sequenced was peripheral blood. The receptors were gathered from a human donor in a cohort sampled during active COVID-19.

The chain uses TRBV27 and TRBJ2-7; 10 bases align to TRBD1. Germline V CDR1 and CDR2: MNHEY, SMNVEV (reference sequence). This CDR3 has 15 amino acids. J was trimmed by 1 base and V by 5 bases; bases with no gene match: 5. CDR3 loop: CASSRGTGVSYEQYF. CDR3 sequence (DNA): TGTGCCAGCAGTCGAGGGACAGGGGTTTCCTACGAGCAGTACTTC.

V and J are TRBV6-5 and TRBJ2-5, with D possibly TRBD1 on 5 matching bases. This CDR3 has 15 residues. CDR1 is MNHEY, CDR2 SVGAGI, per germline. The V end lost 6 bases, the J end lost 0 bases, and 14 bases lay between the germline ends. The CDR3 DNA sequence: TGTGCCAGCAGCCATTCCGGACATTACCAAGAGACCCAGTACTTC. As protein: CASSHSGHYQETQYF.

The chain's CDR3 is CASSQTMASGSYEQYF. Written as DNA, the CDR3 is TGTGCCAGCAGCCAAACAATGGCTAGCGGTTCCTACGAGCAGTACTTC. The chain uses TRBV3-1 (or the pseudogene TRBV3-2) and TRBJ2-7; TRBD2 aligns across 7 bases. CDR1 is LGHDT and CDR2 is YNNKEL in the germline V gene (reference sequence). The CDR3 has 16 amino acids. With V trimmed by 2 bases and J by 1 base, 8 bases remained unmatched.

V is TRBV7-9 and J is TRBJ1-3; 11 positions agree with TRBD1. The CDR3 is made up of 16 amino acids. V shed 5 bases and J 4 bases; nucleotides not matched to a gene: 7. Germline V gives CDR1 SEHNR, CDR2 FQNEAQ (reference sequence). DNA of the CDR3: TGTGCCAGCAGCCCCGGACAGGGGGCGAGAGGAAACACCATATATTTT. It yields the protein CASSPGQGARGNTIYF.

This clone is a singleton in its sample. The CDR3 sequence is CASPSAGTSSYNEQFF. As DNA, the CDR3 is TGTGCCAGCCCTTCCGCCGGGACTAGCAGCTACAATGAGCAGTTCTTC. The chain recombines TRBV28 with TRBJ2-1; 9 positions match TRBD2. This CDR3 is built from 16 residues. Germline CDR1 MDHEN, CDR2 SYDVKM. Trimming took 8 bases from V and 3 from J; bases not matched to a gene: 11. The variable domain in full, completed from reference TRBV28 and TRBJ2-1, reads DVKVTQSSRYLVKRTGEKVFLECVQDMDHENMFWYRQDPGLGLRLIYFSYDVKMKEKGDIPEGYSVSREKKERFSLILESASTNQTSMYLCASPSAGTSSYNEQFFGPGTRLTVL.

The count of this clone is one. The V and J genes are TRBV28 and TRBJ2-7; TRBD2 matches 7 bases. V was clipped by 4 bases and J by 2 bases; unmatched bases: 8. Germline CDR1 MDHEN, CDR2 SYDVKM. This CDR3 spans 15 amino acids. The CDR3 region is CASSSPGGVAYEQYF. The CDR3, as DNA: TGTGCCAGCAGTTCCCCTGGGGGGGTGGCCTACGAGCAGTACTTC.

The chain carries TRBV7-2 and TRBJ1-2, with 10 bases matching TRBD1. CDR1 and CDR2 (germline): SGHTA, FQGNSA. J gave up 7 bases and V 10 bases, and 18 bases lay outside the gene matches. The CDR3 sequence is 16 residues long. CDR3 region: CATTTGQGGLARGYTF. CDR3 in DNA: TGTGCCACGACTACCGGACAGGGGGGATTAGCGCGTGGCTACACCTTC.

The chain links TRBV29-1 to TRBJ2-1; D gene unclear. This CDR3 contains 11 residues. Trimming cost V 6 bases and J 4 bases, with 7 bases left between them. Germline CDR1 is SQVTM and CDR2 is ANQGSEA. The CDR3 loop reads CSVEKYNEQFF. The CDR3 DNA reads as TGCAGCGTGGAGAAATACAATGAGCAGTTCTTC.

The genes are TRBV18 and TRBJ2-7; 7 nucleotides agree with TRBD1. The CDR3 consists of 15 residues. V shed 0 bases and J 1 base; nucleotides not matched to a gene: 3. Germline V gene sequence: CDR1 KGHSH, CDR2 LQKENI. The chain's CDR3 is CASSPPMGQSYEQYF. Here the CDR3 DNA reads TGTGCCAGCTCACCACCAATGGGACAGTCCTACGAGCAGTACTTC.

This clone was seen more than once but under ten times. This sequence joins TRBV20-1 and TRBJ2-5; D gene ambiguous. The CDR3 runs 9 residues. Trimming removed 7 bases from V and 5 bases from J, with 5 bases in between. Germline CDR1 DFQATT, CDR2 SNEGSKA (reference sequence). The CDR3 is CSVAETQYF. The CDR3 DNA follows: TGCAGTGTGGCCGAGACCCAGTACTTC.

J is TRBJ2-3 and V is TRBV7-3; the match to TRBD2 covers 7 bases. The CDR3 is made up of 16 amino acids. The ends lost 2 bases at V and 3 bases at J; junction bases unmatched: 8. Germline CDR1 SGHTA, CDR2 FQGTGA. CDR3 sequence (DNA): TGTGCCAGCAGCTTAGGCCGGGACTACCTAACAGATACGCAGTATTTT. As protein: CASSLGRDYLTDTQYF. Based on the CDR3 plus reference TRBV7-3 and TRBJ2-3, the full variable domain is GAGVSQTPSNKVTEKGKYVELRCDPISGHTALYWYRQSLGQGPEFLIYFQGTGAADDSGLPNDRFFAVRPEGSVSTLKIQRTERGDSAVYLCASSLGRDYLTDTQYFGPGTRLTVL.